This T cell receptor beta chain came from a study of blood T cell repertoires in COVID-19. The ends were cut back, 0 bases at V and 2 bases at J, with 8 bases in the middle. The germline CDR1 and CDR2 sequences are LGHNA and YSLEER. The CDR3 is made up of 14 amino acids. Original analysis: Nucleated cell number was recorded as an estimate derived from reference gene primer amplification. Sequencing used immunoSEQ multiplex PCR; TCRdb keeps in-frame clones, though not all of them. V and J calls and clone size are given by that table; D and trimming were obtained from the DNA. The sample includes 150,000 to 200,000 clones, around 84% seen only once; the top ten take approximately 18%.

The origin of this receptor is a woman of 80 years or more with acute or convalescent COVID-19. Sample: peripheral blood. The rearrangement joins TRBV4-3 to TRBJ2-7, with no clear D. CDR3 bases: TGCGCCAGCAGCCAAGATACTTTGACCTACGAGCAGTACTTC. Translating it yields CASSQDTLTYEQYF.